This T cell receptor (beta chain) came from a study of blood T cell repertoires in COVID-19. As regards this clone: An end of the junction does not agree with germline; a read error may underlie this.

The protocol was immunoSEQ multiplex PCR, while the TCRdb copy is restricted to in-frame clones and leaves out a portion. The sample contains about 210,000 clones, around 82% of which appear only once. The receptor's source is a woman aged 70-85 years with acute or convalescent COVID-19. The sample consisted of peripheral blood.

The CDR3 bases are TGTACCAGCATGCGAGGAGGGGGGGAGCTGTTTTTT. This codes for CTSMRGGGELFF. The gene calls are TRBV12-3 or TRBV12-4 and TRBJ2-2; tentative D call: TRBD2 (6 bases). The CDR3 contains 12 residues.